One sample yielded the 8 T cell receptor gamma chains listed below, sequenced in a study of Vγ9Vδ2 T cells in congenital toxoplasmosis. TRGC- and TRDC-specific primers primed one-tube template-switch reverse transcription to make cDNA. The TRGC primer was designed to bind both TRGC1 and TRGC2 constant genes. TCRdb re-called clones from the reads via CATT. The data hold about 160 gamma-chain clones, with 4% to 5.5% observed a single time. Sequences were obtained from gamma-delta T cells from blood. The receptors originated from a child younger than 10 born to a mother with Toxoplasma gondii infection during pregnancy, either congenitally infected or uninfected (not recorded which).

This clone has just a few counts. A far more abundant clone sits one base away, making this likely a read error. This sample includes further DNA sequences coding for the same CDR3. This chain connects TRGV4 to TRGJ1 or TRGJ2. Germline V gives CDR1 EGSTGY, CDR2 YDSYTSSV. The CDR3 consists of 14 residues. The CDR3 protein is CATWDGLDYYKKLF. The CDR3 DNA follows: TGTGCTACCTGGGATGGGCTCGATTATTATAAGAAACTCTTT.

In its sample, this clone is hyperexpanded. Other DNA sequences within the sample encode an identical CDR3. This rearrangement joins TRGV9 to TRGJP. This CDR3 spans 17 amino acids. J was trimmed by 3 bases and V by 1 base; bases with no gene match: 3. Germline CDR1 GITISATS, CDR2 ISYDGTV (reference sequence). The CDR3 is CALWEVPQELGKKIKVF. As DNA, the CDR3 is TGTGCCTTGTGGGAGGTACCGCAAGAGTTGGGCAAAAAAATCAAGGTATTT.

By frequency in the sample, this clone is hyperexpanded. This sample also contains other DNA sequences that code for the same CDR3. The J gene is TRGJP, the V gene TRGV9. J lost 7 bases, V lost 0 bases, and 3 bases had no gene match. This CDR3 comprises 16 residues. Germline V gene sequence: CDR1 GITISATS, CDR2 ISYDGTV (reference sequence). The CDR3 protein is CALWEVQELGKKIKVF. In DNA, the CDR3 is TGTGCCTTGTGGGAGGTGCAGGAGTTGGGCAAAAAAATCAAGGTATTT.

A remark on this clone: TCRdb's protein for this DNA is that of a much larger clone and differs from the translation at residue 4, likely a read error; the protein shown is the DNA translation. J is TRGJ1 or TRGJ2 and V is TRGV9. The CDR3 has 13 amino acids. Germline values: CDR1 GITISATS, CDR2 ISYDGTV (reference sequence). V trimming: 7 bases; J trimming: 0 bases; junction bases outside the gene matches: 6. Here the CDR3 DNA reads TGTGCCTTGTGTGATTTGAATTATTATAAGAAACTCTTT. Amino acid sequence: CALCDLNYYKKLF.

In this sample, this clone is hyperexpanded. The chain combines TRGV10 with TRGJ1 or TRGJ2. TRGV10 belongs to the ORF category, with a function that is uncertain. The trim removed 8 bases at V and 0 bases at J, leaving 8 bases unmatched. The CDR3 length is 14 residues. CDR3: CAAWDYMNYYKKLF. For the CDR3, the DNA is TGTGCTGCGTGGGATTATATGAATTATTATAAGAAACTCTTT.

Regarding this clone: The translation of this DNA and the TCRdb protein of a much larger clone differ at residue 7, probably owing to a read error; the protein shown here is translated from the DNA. The chain couples TRGV9 to TRGJP. Germline loops: CDR1 GITISATS, CDR2 ISYDGTV (reference sequence). J was trimmed by 3 bases and V by 1 base; bases with no gene match: 3. The CDR3 has 17 amino acids. CDR3 sequence: CALWEVQQELGKKIKVF. CDR3 DNA: TGTGCCTTGTGGGAGGTACAGCAAGAGTTGGGCAAAAAAATCAAGGTATTT.

Of note for this clone: The amino acid sequence in TCRdb belongs to a much larger clone and departs from this DNA's translation at residue 7, likely a sequencing read error; the sequence shown is translated from the DNA. This chain uses TRGV9 with TRGJP. This CDR3 is 17 amino acids long. V lost 1 base, J lost 3 bases, and 3 bases stayed unmatched. The germline V gene has CDR1 GITISATS and CDR2 ISYDGTV (reference sequence). The CDR3 coding sequence is TGTGCCTTGTGGGAGGTAACGCAAGAGTTGGGCAAAAAAATCAAGGTATTT. Its translation: CALWEVTQELGKKIKVF.

Worth noting for this clone: This DNA's translation differs at residue 5 from TCRdb's protein, which comes from a much larger clone; a read error is likely, and the protein shown is translated from the DNA. The V call is TRGV9, the J call TRGJP. The CDR3 sequence is 16 residues long. Germline V gives CDR1 GITISATS, CDR2 ISYDGTV (reference sequence). Unmatched junction bases numbered 6, after V lost 6 bases and J lost 4 bases. This chain's CDR3 is CALWSTQELGKKIKVF. In DNA, the CDR3 is TGTGCCTTGTGGTCCACTCAAGAGTTGGGCAAAAAAATCAAGGTATTT.